This T cell receptor (beta chain) came from a study of T cells after yellow fever vaccination. Overall study results and limits: Clones that expanded after primary vaccination mostly reappeared after the booster (roughly 96% CD4, approximately 85% CD8).

In its sample, this clonotype was seen many times. Its target is unknown. The ends were cut back, 3 bases at V and 3 bases at J, with 12 bases in the middle. The length of the CDR3 is 15 residues. They built TCR cDNA with 5'RACE template switching, a step that put in a universal primer site and UMIs. TCRdb redid the calling of the 5' RACE reads with MiXCR, one entry per CDR3 protein. The table includes around 590,000 distinct CDR3 sequences, roughly an eighth detected once. The source of this sequence is a young man who received the YFV17D yellow fever vaccine. Here the sequenced sample was PBMCs, taken on the day of the yellow fever booster vaccination. The V call is TRBV12-3 or TRBV12-4, the J call TRBJ2-1; D gene unclear. The chain's CDR3 is CASSLRTPHYNEQFF. CDR3 DNA sequence: TGTGCCAGCAGTTTGAGGACCCCCCACTACAATGAGCAGTTCTTC.